These T cell receptor beta chains were read from a single sample in a study of CD8 T cells in ankylosing spondylitis. TCRdb ran MiXCR on the 5' RACE reads and lists one entry per CDR3 protein. The sample has approximately 110,000 distinct CDR3 sequences, 20% to 30% seen once; the top ten hold about 12%. Sample: synovial fluid, either unsorted or a sorted T cell fraction (not recorded which). The receptors derive from a male donor with ankylosing spondylitis. CDR3s include the opening cysteine and the closing phenylalanine or tryptophan. Fields, in order: V gene, clone size, CDR3 protein. Size is omitted from some rows. Given values are once, few, many or a class for expanded clones.

V gene: TRBV5-1
clone size: .
CDR3 protein: CASSLENGNYNEQFF

V gene: TRBV7-9
clone size: .
CDR3 protein: CASSLNWETQYF

V gene: TRBV7-2
clone size: .
CDR3 protein: CASSLDGIRGRGTQYF

V gene: TRBV5-1
clone size: .
CDR3 protein: CASSLGPPGKSSFYEQYF

V gene: TRBV12-3/TRBV12-4
clone size: many
CDR3 protein: CASSVGTAARQAFF

V gene: TRBV12-3/TRBV12-4
clone size: few
CDR3 protein: CASSLLGNTIYF

V gene: TRBV29-1
clone size: few
CDR3 protein: CSATTGGVTYEQYF

V gene: TRBV20-1
clone size: many
CDR3 protein: CSFSEQETQYF

V gene: TRBV3-1
clone size: few
CDR3 protein: CASSQFVGGTDTQYF

V gene: TRBV11-2
clone size: few
CDR3 protein: CASSPRGVNYNEQFF

V gene: TRBV10-3
clone size: few
CDR3 protein: CAIHARGDYGYTF

V gene: TRBV24-1
clone size: many
CDR3 protein: CATSEFGANVLTF

V gene: TRBV4-2
clone size: .
CDR3 protein: CASSQTGQSTDTQYF

V gene: TRBV4-2
clone size: few
CDR3 protein: CASSHIFKGTNEQFF